One T cell receptor (beta chain) is described in this entry. This sample is drawn from a study of OX40 agonist ivuxolimab in advanced cancers. Sequenced by immunoSEQ multiplex PCR; TCRdb stores in-frame clones only, minus some. The data show 53,000 or so clones, approximately 81% seen once. The clonotype was recovered from an adult with an advanced solid tumor such as melanoma, head and neck, liver or kidney cancer. The input for sequencing was CD4+ or CD8+ T cells sorted from blood, taken in a trial of the OX40 agonist ivuxolimab.

This CDR3 is CASSFGLAGEQYF. CDR3 DNA: TGTGCCAGCAGTTTTGGACTAGCGGGAGAGCAGTACTTC. V gene TRBV6-5 combines with J gene TRBJ2-7; TRBD2 agrees at 12 bases. This CDR3 comprises 13 residues. Germline V gene lookup returns CDR1 MNHEY and CDR2 SVGAGI. V gave up 4 bases and J gave up 7 bases; unmatched junction bases: 2.